This T cell receptor (beta chain) was sequenced during a study of post-analysis software for immune sequencing data. Points from the study as a whole: By F measure, strong co-clustering occurred among samples prepared in the same batch. Multiple sclerosis patients had significantly lower normalized Chao1 diversity than controls.

Prepared TCR beta cDNA libraries contained unique molecular identifiers. Each CDR3 protein gets one entry after TCRdb re-called the PCR reads with MiXCR. The table lists about 770,000 distinct CDR3 sequences, around 46% of them singletons. Remarks on this clonotype: Its antigen is unknown.

The sequence was obtained from a girl aged 5 to 17 with multiple sclerosis. The source material was blood.

In nucleotides, the CDR3 is TGTGCCAGCAGCGTAGATGCGGGGGGCAATGGCTACACCTTC. Its translation: CASSVDAGGNGYTF. The rearrangement joins TRBV9 to TRBJ1-2; TRBD1 might be the D (6 bases). The V and J ends lost 0 bases and 6 bases respectively, with 12 bases between them. This CDR3 comprises 14 residues. Germline CDR1 and CDR2: SGDLS and YYNGEE.